The sequence of this T cell receptor (beta chain) was determined in a study of blood T cell repertoires in COVID-19. As for the study in general: COVID-19 samples from acute and convalescent phases originated in the United States, Italy and Spain.

Under the authors' procedure: Reference gene primer amplification in the assay estimated nucleated cell counts. The table came from immunoSEQ multiplex PCR; TCRdb's copy has only in-frame clones and leaves some out. Clone size and V and J calls were adopted from that table, with D and trimming inferred from the DNA. The table records around 140,000 clones, around 84% of them present only once. This CDR3 has 15 amino acids. Trimming at V came to 1 base and at J to 7 bases, leaving 7 bases not matched to a gene. Germline V gene lookup returns CDR1 LGHNA and CDR2 YSLEER. The sample was peripheral blood. The clonotype originates from a woman aged 80 or over with acute or convalescent COVID-19. The chain links TRBV4-3 to TRBJ1-2; the match to TRBD1 covers 9 bases. In nucleotides, the CDR3 is TGCGCCAGCAGCCAAGTTTTCGACAGGGGGACTGGCTACACCTTC. Translated, it gives CASSQVFDRGTGYTF.